This T cell receptor (beta chain) was sequenced for a study of blood T cell repertoires in COVID-19. Study-level background: Collection of acute and convalescent COVID-19 samples took place in the United States, Italy and Spain. PBMCs, B-cell-depleted T cells, or T cells were the source of the cDNA or gDNA that made up the material.

Recruits, aged about 18 to 100 years, lived in under 25 US areas. Cohort 3 donors counted as recovered after two negative PCRs, clearance, or resolved symptoms. V was pared by 1 base and J by 1 base, with 7 bases between. The germline gives CDR1 SGHVS, CDR2 FQNEAQ. CDR3 length: 15 residues. TCRdb keeps only in-frame clones here, not all; method: immunoSEQ multiplex PCR. The table includes roughly 300,000 clones, just over 85% detected once. The receptor was derived from a young man who had recovered from COVID-19. The chain links TRBV7-8 to TRBJ2-2, with D tentatively TRBD2 (5 bases). Source material: PBMCs or T cells enriched from blood (not recorded which). CDR3 DNA: TGTGCCAGCAGCTTAGGGGCGGGGAACACCGGGGAGCTGTTTTTT. Translation: CASSLGAGNTGELFF.